Listed below are T cell receptor beta chains from one sample, sequenced in a study of T cells in Graves' hyperthyroidism and ophthalmopathy. TCRdb reanalysed the multiplex PCR reads using MiXCR and keeps one entry per CDR3 protein. The repertoire holds 550,000 to 700,000 distinct CDR3 sequences, with just over 45% as singletons. Specimen: peripheral blood or thyroid tissue (not recorded which). Every receptor here comes from an adult woman with Graves' disease, either hyperthyroidism or ophthalmopathy (not recorded which). CDR3s include the opening cysteine and the closing phenylalanine or tryptophan. D genes are given only for firm matches. Some rows have no size entry. The others give once, few or many, or a class for an expanded clone.

clone_size j_call d_call v_call cdr3_nt cdr3_aa
NA TRBJ2-7 TRBD2 TRBV7-8 TGTGCCAGCAGCACGCAAGGTTATGGCGGGAGCTCCTACGAGCAGTACTTC CASSTQGYGGSSYEQYF
NA TRBJ2-1 NA TRBV20-1 TGCAGTGCGGGGGACTTTTACAATGAGCAGTTCTTC CSAGDFYNEQFF
NA TRBJ1-5 NA TRBV10-3 TGTGCCATCAGTGAGTCACCTAAGGAGTCGGGAGAGACCCAGCATTTT CAISESPKESGETQHF
NA TRBJ2-7 NA TRBV5-1 TGCGCCAGCAGCTCCAATGTCGACGAGCAGTACTTC CASSSNVDEQYF
NA TRBJ1-2 NA TRBV5-1 TGCGCCAGCAGCTTGGGAGGCGACCGTGCCGGCTACACCTTC CASSLGGDRAGYTF
many TRBJ1-4 NA TRBV5-1 TGCGCCAGCAGCTTGGAACAGGGTAGTGAAAAACTGTTTTTT CASSLEQGSEKLFF
NA TRBJ1-1 NA TRBV20-1 TGCAGTGCTAGATCTCTCCAAGGCGATTCATTTAACACTGAAGCTTTCTTT CSARSLQGDSFNTEAFF
many TRBJ2-5 NA TRBV4-1 TGCGCCAGCAGCCAAGGCCGGCAGGGTTGGGAGACCCAGTACTTC CASSQGRQGWETQYF
NA TRBJ2-6 NA TRBV29-1 TGCAGCGTTTTTGCTGGGGCCAACGTCCTGACTTTC CSVFAGANVLTF
many TRBJ1-2 TRBD1 TRBV6-1 TGTGCCAGCAGCGACGACAGGGAAGGCGGCTACACCTTC CASSDDREGGYTF
NA TRBJ2-7 NA TRBV12-3/TRBV12-4 TGTGCCAGCAGACCTCGGGGCATCGGCACCTACGAGCAGTACTTC CASRPRGIGTYEQYF
NA TRBJ2-1 NA TRBV11-2 TGTGCCAGCAGCAACATGTTCAATGAGCAGTTCTTC CASSNMFNEQFF
many TRBJ1-2 TRBD1 TRBV20-1 TGCAGTGCTACACAGGGGGCCTACTATGGCTACACCTTC CSATQGAYYGYTF
NA TRBJ2-5 NA TRBV12-3/TRBV12-4 TGTGCCATCTCGGGGTTCACCGGGAGTTTGCGGGAGACCCAGTACTTC CAISGFTGSLRETQYF
NA TRBJ1-5 NA TRBV5-1 TGCGCCAGCAGCAAGGACGGATACAATCAGCCCCAGCATTTT CASSKDGYNQPQHF
many TRBJ2-7 NA TRBV20-1 TGCAGTGCTAGAGCGCGGGCAACTGGGGGTTACGAGCAGTACTTC CSARARATGGYEQYF
many TRBJ2-5 NA TRBV7-9 TGTGCCAGCCGGCGGGCGAGAGGGGAGACCCAGTACTTC CASRRARGETQYF
many TRBJ1-5 NA TRBV7-9 TGTGCCAGCAGCCCGGGCGATGGGTACAGGGCGGATCAGCCCCAGCATTTT CASSPGDGYRADQPQHF
NA TRBJ2-7 NA TRBV29-1 TGCAGCGTCAACCGGGACACAAAGGTTCTCGAGCAGTACTTC CSVNRDTKVLEQYF
many TRBJ1-2 NA TRBV5-5 TGTGCCAGCAGCTATTTCCGGGCCGAAACTGGCTACACCTTC CASSYFRAETGYTF
NA TRBJ2-2 TRBD2 TRBV20-1 TGCAGTGCTAATGGGAGGGTCGACACCGGGGAGCTGTTTTTT CSANGRVDTGELFF
NA TRBJ1-5 TRBD1 TRBV2 TGTGCCAGCAGGGACTCCGGGACAGGGAACCAGCCCCAGCATTTT CASRDSGTGNQPQHF
many TRBJ2-2 NA TRBV6-5 TGTGCCAGCAGTTACGACAGGAACACCGGGGAGCTGTTTTTT CASSYDRNTGELFF
NA TRBJ1-1 TRBD1 TRBV10-1 TGCGCCAGCCAACCCGGGACAGAGAACACTGAAGCTTTCTTT CASQPGTENTEAFF
few TRBJ1-6 NA TRBV7-2 TGTGCCAGCAGCTCGTCGGGGTCACCCCTCCACTTT CASSSSGSPLHF
few TRBJ1-4 TRBD1 TRBV27 TGTGCCAGCAGTAACCGGGACAGGGGTGTAAAACTGTTTTTT CASSNRDRGVKLFF
once TRBJ1-2 NA TRBV6-5 TGTGCCAGCAGTTCGCCCTCCCTTGGGTGGCCTAACTATGGCTACACCTTC CASSSPSLGWPNYGYTF
many TRBJ1-5 NA TRBV2 TGTGCCAGCAGGCAGGAGCTAAATCAGCCCCAGCATTTT CASRQELNQPQHF
NA TRBJ2-5 TRBD1 TRBV5-8 TGTGCCAGCAGCTTGGGGACAGGGGGTTATCAGCCCCAGTACTTC CASSLGTGGYQPQYF
many TRBJ1-5 NA TRBV5-1 TGCGCCAGCCGTGAGTCAGGCCTCAATCAGCCCCAGCATTTT CASRESGLNQPQHF
NA TRBJ1-2 NA TRBV24-1 TGTGCCACCAGTGATTTGTCCCAGGGGATATATAGCTACACCTTC CATSDLSQGIYSYTF
many TRBJ1-1 NA TRBV2 TGTGCCAGCACTGAAGCTTTCTTT CASTEAFF
NA TRBJ2-5 TRBD1 TRBV19 TGTGCCAGCACCGACCGGGACAGCCAAGAGACCCAGTACTTC CASTDRDSQETQYF
few TRBJ2-7 NA TRBV2 TGTGCCAGCAGTGGCGGACAGAAAGTCTACGAGCAGTACTTC CASSGGQKVYEQYF
many TRBJ1-5 TRBD1 TRBV2 TGTGCCAGCAGACCAGGGGGCGGGCAGCCCCAGCATTTT CASRPGGGQPQHF
many TRBJ1-1 TRBD1 TRBV6-1 TGTGCCAGCACCTTGACAGGGGGAACTGAAGCTTTCTTT CASTLTGGTEAFF
NA TRBJ2-7 NA TRBV10-1 TGCGCCAGCAGACCCCTCCAGCGCACCAACTACGAGCAGTACTTC CASRPLQRTNYEQYF
many TRBJ2-2 TRBD1 TRBV6-5 TGTGCCAGCAGGCCGGGACAGGGAGGCGGGGAGCTGTTTTTT CASRPGQGGGELFF
many TRBJ2-7 TRBD1 TRBV5-1 TGCGCCAGCAGCCCGGGACAGGGAGGAAGCTACGAGCAGTACTTC CASSPGQGGSYEQYF
many TRBJ1-2 NA TRBV28 TGTGCCAGCAGTTCAACGGAGGGCTACACCTTC CASSSTEGYTF
NA TRBJ1-2 TRBD1 TRBV25-1 TGTGCCAGCAGTGACCCCAGAGGGGGCCTCGGTGGCTACACCTTC CASSDPRGGLGGYTF
NA TRBJ2-5 TRBD2 TRBV28 TGTGCCAGCAGTTCCCTGGGGGACGTTTTAGCGGGAGTATTGGAGACCCAGTACTTC CASSSLGDVLAGVLETQYF
NA TRBJ2-7 TRBD2 TRBV2 TGTGCCAGCAGTGTTATAGCGGGAGGAGGCGAGCAGTACTTC CASSVIAGGGEQYF
many TRBJ1-5 NA TRBV2 TGTGCCAGCAGCGCCCGAACAGTTAGCAATCAGCCCCAGCATTTT CASSARTVSNQPQHF
many TRBJ2-7 TRBD2 TRBV4-1 TGCGCCAGCAGCCAAGAGCCCCCCAGCGGGAGTGCCCACGAGCAGTACTTC CASSQEPPSGSAHEQYF